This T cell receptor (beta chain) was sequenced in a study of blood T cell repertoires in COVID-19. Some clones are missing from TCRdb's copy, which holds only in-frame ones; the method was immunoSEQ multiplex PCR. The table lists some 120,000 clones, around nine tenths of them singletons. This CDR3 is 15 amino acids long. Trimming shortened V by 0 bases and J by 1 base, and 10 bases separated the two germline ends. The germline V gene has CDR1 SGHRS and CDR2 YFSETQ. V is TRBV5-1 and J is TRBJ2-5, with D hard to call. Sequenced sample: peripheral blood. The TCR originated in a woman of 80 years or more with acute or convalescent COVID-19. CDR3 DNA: TGCGCCAGCAGCTTGGCAGGCCGTCTCCAAGAGACCCAGTACTTC. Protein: CASSLAGRLQETQYF.